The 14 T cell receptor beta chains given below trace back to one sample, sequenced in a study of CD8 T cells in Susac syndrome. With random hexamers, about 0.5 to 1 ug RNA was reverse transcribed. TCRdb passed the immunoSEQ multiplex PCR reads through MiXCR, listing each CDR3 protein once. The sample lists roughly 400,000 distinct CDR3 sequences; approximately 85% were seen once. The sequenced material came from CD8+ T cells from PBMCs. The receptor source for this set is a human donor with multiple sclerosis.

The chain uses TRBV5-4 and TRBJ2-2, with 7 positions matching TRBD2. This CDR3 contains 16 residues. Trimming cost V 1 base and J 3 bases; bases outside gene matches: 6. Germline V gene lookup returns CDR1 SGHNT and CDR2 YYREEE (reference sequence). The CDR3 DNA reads TGTGCCAGCAGCTTGAGTGCGGGGGAATACACCGGGGAGCTGTTTTTT. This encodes CASSLSAGEYTGELFF. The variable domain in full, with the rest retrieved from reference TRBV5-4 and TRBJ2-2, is ETGVTQSPTHLIKTRGQQVTLRCSSQSGHNTVSWYQQALGQGPQFIFQYYREEENGRGNFPPRFSGLQFPNYSSELNVNALELDDSALYLCASSLSAGEYTGELFFGEGSRLTVL.

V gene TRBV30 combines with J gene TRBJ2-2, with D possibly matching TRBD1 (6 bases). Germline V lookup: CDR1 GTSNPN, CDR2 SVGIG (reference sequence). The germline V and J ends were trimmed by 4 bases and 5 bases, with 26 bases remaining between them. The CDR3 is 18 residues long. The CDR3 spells CAWTADSDNSRVTGELFF. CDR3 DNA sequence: TGTGCCTGGACTGCGGACAGTGACAATAGCCGGGTGACCGGGGAGCTGTTTTTT.

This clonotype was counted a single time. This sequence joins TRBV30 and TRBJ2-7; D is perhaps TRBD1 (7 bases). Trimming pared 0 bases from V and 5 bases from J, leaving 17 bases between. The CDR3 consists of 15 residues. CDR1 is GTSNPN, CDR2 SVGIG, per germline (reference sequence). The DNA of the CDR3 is TGTGCCTGGAGTGTACAGGGGACTCGCCTGCACGAGCAGTACTTC. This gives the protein CAWSVQGTRLHEQYF.

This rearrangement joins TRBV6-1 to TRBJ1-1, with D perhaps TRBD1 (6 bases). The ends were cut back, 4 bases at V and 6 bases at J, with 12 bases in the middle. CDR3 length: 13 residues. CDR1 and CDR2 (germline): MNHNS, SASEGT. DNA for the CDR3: TGTGCCAGCAGTGTCTACAGGGTTCCTGAAGCTTTCTTT. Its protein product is CASSVYRVPEAFF.

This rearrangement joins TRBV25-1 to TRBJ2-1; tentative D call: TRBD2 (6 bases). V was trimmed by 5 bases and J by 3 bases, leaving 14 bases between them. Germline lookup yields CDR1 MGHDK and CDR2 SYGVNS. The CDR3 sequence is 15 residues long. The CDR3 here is CASSHRDLIYNEQFF. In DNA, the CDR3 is TGTGCCAGCAGTCACCGGGACTTAATCTACAATGAGCAGTTCTTC. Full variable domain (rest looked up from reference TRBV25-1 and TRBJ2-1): EADIYQTPRYLVIGTGKKITLECSQTMGHDKMYWYQQDPGMELHLIHYSYGVNSTEKGDLSSESTVSRIRTEHFPLTLESARPSHTSQYLCASSHRDLIYNEQFFGPGTRLTVL.

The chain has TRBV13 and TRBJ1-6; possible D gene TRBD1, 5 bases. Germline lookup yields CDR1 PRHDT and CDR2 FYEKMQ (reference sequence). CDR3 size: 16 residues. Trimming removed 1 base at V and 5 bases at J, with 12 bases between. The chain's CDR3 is CASSLDRQRNNSPLHF. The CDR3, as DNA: TGTGCCAGCAGCTTAGACAGGCAAAGGAATAATTCACCCCTCCACTTT.

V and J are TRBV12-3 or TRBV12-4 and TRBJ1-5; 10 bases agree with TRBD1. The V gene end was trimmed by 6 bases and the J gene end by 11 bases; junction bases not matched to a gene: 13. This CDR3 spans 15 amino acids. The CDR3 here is CASSRTGTGDESQHF. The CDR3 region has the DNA TGTGCCAGCAGCCGAACCGGGACAGGGGACGAGTCCCAGCATTTT.

CDR3 coding DNA: TGTGCCAGCAGAGTTCAGACCATCTCTGGAAACACCATATATTTT. Its protein is CASRVQTISGNTIYF. This sequence joins TRBV2 and TRBJ1-3; D gene unclear. Germline V gene sequence: CDR1 SNHLY, CDR2 FYNNEI. Trimming cost V 6 bases and J 0 bases, with 12 bases left between them. The CDR3 consists of 15 residues.

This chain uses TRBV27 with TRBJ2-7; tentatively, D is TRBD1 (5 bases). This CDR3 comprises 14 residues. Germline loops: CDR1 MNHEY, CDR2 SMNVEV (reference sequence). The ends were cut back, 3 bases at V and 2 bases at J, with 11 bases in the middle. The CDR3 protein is CASSFQGRAYEQYF. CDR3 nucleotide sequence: TGTGCCAGCAGTTTCCAAGGCAGGGCCTACGAGCAGTACTTC.

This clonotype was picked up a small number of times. In DNA, the CDR3 is TGTGCCAGCAGTTACACGTCGGGACTGAACTACGAGCAGTACTTC. This encodes CASSYTSGLNYEQYF. V and J are TRBV6-5 and TRBJ2-7, with D possibly TRBD2 on 6 matching bases. The germline V and J ends were trimmed by 2 bases and 3 bases, with 14 bases remaining between them. The CDR3 is made up of 15 amino acids. CDR1 is MNHEY, CDR2 SVGAGI, per germline.

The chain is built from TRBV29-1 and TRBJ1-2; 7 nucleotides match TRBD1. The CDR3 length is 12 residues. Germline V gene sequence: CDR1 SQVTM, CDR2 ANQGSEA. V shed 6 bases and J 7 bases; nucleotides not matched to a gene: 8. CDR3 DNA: TGCAGCGTCTGGACAGGCAGAGGTGGCTACACCTTC. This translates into CSVWTGRGGYTF.

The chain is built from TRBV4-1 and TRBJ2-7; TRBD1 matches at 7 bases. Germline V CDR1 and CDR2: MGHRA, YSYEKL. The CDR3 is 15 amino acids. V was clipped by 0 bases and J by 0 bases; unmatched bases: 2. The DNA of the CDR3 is TGCGCCAGCAGCCAAGAGGACAGGAGCTCCTACGAGCAGTACTTC. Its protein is CASSQEDRSSYEQYF.

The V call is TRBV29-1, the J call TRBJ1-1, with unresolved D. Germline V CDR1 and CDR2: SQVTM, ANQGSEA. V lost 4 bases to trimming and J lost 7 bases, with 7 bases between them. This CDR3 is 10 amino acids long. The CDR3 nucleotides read TGCAGCGTTGGCGGGAATGAAGCTTTCTTT. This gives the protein CSVGGNEAFF.

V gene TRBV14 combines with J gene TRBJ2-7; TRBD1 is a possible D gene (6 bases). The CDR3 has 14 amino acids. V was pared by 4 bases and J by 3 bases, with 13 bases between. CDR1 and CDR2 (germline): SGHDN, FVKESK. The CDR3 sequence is CASSPLGTFYEQYF. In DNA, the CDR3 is TGTGCCAGCAGCCCGCTTGGGACATTCTACGAGCAGTACTTC. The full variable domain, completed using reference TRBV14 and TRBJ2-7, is EAGVTQFPSHSVIEKGQTVTLRCDPISGHDNLYWYRRVMGKEIKFLLHFVKESKQDESGMPNNRFLAERTGGTYSTLKVQPAELEDSGVYFCASSPLGTFYEQYFGPGTRLTVT.